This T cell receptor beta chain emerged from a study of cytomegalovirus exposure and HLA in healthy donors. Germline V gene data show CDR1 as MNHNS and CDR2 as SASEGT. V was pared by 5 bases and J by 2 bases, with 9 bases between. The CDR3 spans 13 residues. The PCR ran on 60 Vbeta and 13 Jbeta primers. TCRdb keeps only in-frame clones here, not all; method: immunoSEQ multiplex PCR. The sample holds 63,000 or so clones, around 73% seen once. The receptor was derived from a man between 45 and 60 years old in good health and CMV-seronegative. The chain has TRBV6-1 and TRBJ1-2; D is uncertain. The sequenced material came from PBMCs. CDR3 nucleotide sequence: TGTGCCAGCAGTCTCAGGAACAACTATGGCTACACCTTC. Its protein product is CASSLRNNYGYTF.